This is a list of T cell receptor beta chains from one sample in a study of molecular identifiers for immune sequencing clone quantification. TCRdb called the PCR reads again in MiXCR, with one record for every CDR3 protein. The repertoire has nearly 650,000 distinct CDR3 sequences, about 25% of them found once; the top ten carry roughly 0.83%. The sample taken for sequencing was naive CD8+ T cells from blood, with Jurkat cell RNA spiked in. These receptors all stem from a human donor in good health. Some libraries in this study had Jurkat cell RNA spiked in. CDR3s include the opening cysteine and the closing phenylalanine or tryptophan. The D gene is left open where the match is weak. A clone size is listed for some rows: how often the clone was seen (once, few, many), or a class if it is expanded.

V gene	D gene	J gene	clone size	CDR3 protein	CDR3 DNA
TRBV30	TRBD1	TRBJ2-7	few	CAWNTGQGFNEQYF	TGTGCCTGGAATACGGGACAGGGGTTCAACGAGCAGTACTTC
TRBV28	TRBD1	TRBJ2-5	many	CASSLSGGTGQETQYF	TGTGCCAGCAGTTTATCAGGGGGGACAGGCCAAGAGACCCAGTACTTC
TRBV10-3	TRBD2	TRBJ2-3	many	CAISDGLAGDSTDTQYF	TGTGCCATCAGTGACGGACTAGCGGGGGACAGCACAGATACGCAGTATTTT
TRBV6-2/TRBV6-3	TRBD1	TRBJ2-2	few	CASSITGVPGELFF	TGTGCCAGCAGTATTACAGGGGTACCGGGGGAGCTGTTTTTT
TRBV12-3/TRBV12-4	TRBD2	TRBJ2-3	-	CASCYGGTDTQYF	TGTGCCAGCTGTTACGGGGGGACAGATACGCAGTATTTT
TRBV9	-	TRBJ1-3	few	CVSSVTVGVLSSGNTIYF	TGTGTCAGCAGCGTAACGGTGGGCGTACTCAGCTCTGGAAACACCATATATTTT
TRBV29-1	-	TRBJ1-1	many	CSVEDNRGEAFF	TGCAGCGTTGAGGACAATAGAGGGGAAGCTTTCTTT
TRBV7-9	-	TRBJ1-6	-	CASSSVARGNNSPLHF	TGTGCCAGCAGCTCAGTGGCCAGGGGCAATAATTCACCCCTCCACTTT
TRBV5-3	-	TRBJ2-7	-	CASSLRGAYGQYF	TGTGCCAGCAGCTTGAGGGGGGCCTACGGGCAGTACTTC
TRBV6-2/TRBV6-3	-	TRBJ2-3	-	CASSSVGDTQYF	TGTGCCAGCAGTTCGGTAGGAGATACGCAGTATTTT
TRBV13	-	TRBJ1-1	many	CASSLGNSLGSSTEAFF	TGTGCCAGCAGCTTAGGAAACAGTTTGGGTTCGAGCACTGAAGCTTTCTTT
TRBV6-6	TRBD1	TRBJ1-3	once	CAGSSDRGNTIYF	TGTGCCGGCAGTTCGGACAGGGGAAACACCATATATTTT
TRBV12-3/TRBV12-4	-	TRBJ2-2	few	CASTPKGGISDTGELFF	TGTGCCAGCACCCCGAAAGGGGGAATATCGGACACCGGGGAGCTGTTTTTT
TRBV4-2	-	TRBJ2-7	few	CASSQGIVGDTYEQYF	TGTGCCAGCAGCCAGGGGATTGTAGGGGATACCTACGAGCAGTACTTC
TRBV28	-	TRBJ2-3	many	CASSLGGGLPTDTQYF	TGTGCCAGCAGTTTGGGTGGTGGACTCCCCACAGATACGCAGTATTTT
TRBV5-1	-	TRBJ2-2	many	CASSGPSTGELFF	TGCGCCAGCAGCGGGCCATCCACCGGGGAGCTGTTTTTT
TRBV6-6	-	TRBJ2-3	many	CASSYFLGGTSTDTQYF	TGTGCCAGCAGTTACTTTCTTGGCGGTACTAGCACAGATACGCAGTATTTT
TRBV5-6	-	TRBJ1-6	-	CASSPQMGGSSPLHF	TGTGCCAGCAGCCCGCAGATGGGGGGTAGTTCACCCCTCCACTTT
TRBV7-2	-	TRBJ2-1	many	CASSFSNEQFF	TGTGCCAGCAGCTTTTCAAATGAGCAGTTCTTC
TRBV12-3/TRBV12-4	-	TRBJ2-6	few	CASSLFPSGANVLPF	TGTGCCAGCAGTCTCTTCCCTTCTGGGGCCAACGTCCTGCCTTTC
TRBV28	-	TRBJ1-5	many	CASSGGIIQVVDQPQHF	TGTGCCAGCAGCGGGGGGATCATACAAGTGGTCGATCAGCCCCAGCATTTT
TRBV25-1	-	TRBJ2-1	-	CASSWRSSYNEQFF	TGTGCCAGCAGTTGGCGAAGCTCCTACAATGAGCAGTTCTTC
TRBV14	-	TRBJ1-2	-	CASSQDHARAHYGYTF	TGTGCCAGCAGCCAAGATCACGCCAGGGCCCACTATGGCTACACCTTC
TRBV27	-	TRBJ1-4	few	CASSFVSVAGTNEKLFF	TGTGCCAGCAGTTTTGTATCGGTGGCAGGGACTAATGAAAAACTGTTTTTT